The 15 T cell receptor beta chains below come from one sample, sequenced in a study of T cell responses to AZD1222 COVID-19 vaccine. Assay: immunoSEQ multiplex PCR; the TCRdb copy retains only in-frame clones and omits some. Of about 93,000 clones listed, around nine tenths are singletons. Specimen: peripheral blood, collected on day 0 of MenACWY control vaccination. The origin of the receptors is an adult in good health.

The DNA for the CDR3 is TGTGCCAGCAGTCTCCTGACAGGGGCCGACTATAATTCACCCCTCCACTTT. Translation: CASSLLTGADYNSPLHF. V usage is TRBV28 and J usage is TRBJ1-6; TRBD1 agrees at 8 bases. CDR1 is MDHEN, CDR2 SYDVKM, per germline. This CDR3 contains 17 residues. With 5 bases clipped from V and 3 bases from J, the junction kept 9 bases outside the gene matches. The full variable domain, with the rest looked up from reference TRBV28 and TRBJ1-6, is DVKVTQSSRYLVKRTGEKVFLECVQDMDHENMFWYRQDPGLGLRLIYFSYDVKMKEKGDIPEGYSVSREKKERFSLILESASTNQTSMYLCASSLLTGADYNSPLHFGNGTRLTVT.

The V gene is TRBV15, the J gene TRBJ2-3; 11 bases fit TRBD2. The length of the CDR3 is 15 residues. The V and J ends lost 0 bases and 4 bases, in that order; junction bases with no gene match: 0. CDR1 and CDR2 from the germline V gene are LNHNV and YYDKDF (reference sequence). The CDR3 here is CATSRDSGGADTQYF. In DNA, the CDR3 is TGTGCCACCAGCAGAGATAGCGGGGGGGCAGATACGCAGTATTTT.

The V call is TRBV7-9, the J call TRBJ1-1; D is perhaps TRBD1 (6 bases). There are 15 residues in the CDR3. Trimming left V 7 bases short and J 5 bases short, with 20 bases between. The germline V gene encodes CDR1 SEHNR and CDR2 FQNEAQ (reference sequence). DNA for the CDR3: TGTGCCAGCAAACCGCCGGGCAGGGGTGGGACTGAAGCTTTCTTT. Translated: CASKPPGRGGTEAFF.

This rearrangement joins TRBV3-1 (or the pseudogene TRBV3-2) to TRBJ1-5; possibly TRBD1 for D (6 bases). Trimming took 5 bases from V and 7 from J, leaving 15 bases between them. The CDR3 spans 14 residues. Germline lookup yields CDR1 LGHDT and CDR2 YNNKEL (reference sequence). CDR3 in amino acids: CASSFAGAGQPQHF. The DNA of the CDR3 is TGTGCCAGCAGCTTCGCAGGGGCAGGGCAGCCCCAGCATTTT.

This chain uses TRBV19 with TRBJ1-6; 10 bases fit TRBD1. After removal of 5 bases from V and 7 bases from J, the junction contained 2 bases not matched to a gene. The CDR3 is 14 residues long. CDR1 is LNHDA, CDR2 SQIVND, per germline (reference sequence). The CDR3 DNA follows: TGTGCCAGTAGTCTGGACAGGGGGAATTCACCCCTCCACTTT. This gives the protein CASSLDRGNSPLHF.

The chain joins TRBV7-2 to TRBJ2-1; D unresolved. CDR3 length: 12 amino acids. Between the trimmed V and J ends, which lost 5 bases and 8 bases, there was a span of 10 bases. Germline CDR1 SGHTA, CDR2 FQGNSA. The chain's CDR3 is CASSPQHDEQFF. Here the CDR3 DNA reads TGTGCCAGCAGCCCCCAGCACGATGAGCAGTTCTTC.

The chain is built from TRBV19 and TRBJ1-1; TRBD1 aligns across 9 bases. The germline gives CDR1 LNHDA, CDR2 SQIVND (reference sequence). The CDR3 covers 15 residues. V was pared by 5 bases and J by 7 bases, with 11 bases of the junction left unmatched. DNA for the CDR3: TGTGCCAGTAGTCCCCCCCTGGACAGGGGTAGTGAAGCTTTCTTT. Residues: CASSPPLDRGSEAFF.

This clone appeared a single time. The gene calls are TRBV2 and TRBJ2-2; D ambiguous. The CDR3 has 15 amino acids. Per germline, CDR1 SNHLY and CDR2 FYNNEI. Trimming took off 8 bases at V and 2 bases at J, with 15 bases between the two ends. CDR3 bases: TGTGCCAGCCAAGTAGGGCTAAAAAACACCGGGGAGCTGTTTTTT. Its translation: CASQVGLKNTGELFF.

The chain uses TRBV27 and TRBJ1-3; a weak D match, TRBD1 (5 bases). The CDR3 consists of 15 residues. Trimming took off 6 bases at V and 2 bases at J, with 14 bases between the two ends. Germline assignment: CDR1 MNHEY and CDR2 SMNVEV (reference sequence). The CDR3 sequence: CASRPTGLAGNTIYF. The CDR3 DNA reads TGTGCCAGCAGACCTACGGGGCTCGCTGGAAACACCATATATTTT.

The rearrangement uses TRBV6-2 or TRBV6-3 and TRBJ2-4, with D tentatively TRBD2 (6 bases). V was shortened by 2 bases and J by 6 bases, with 14 bases between the two germline ends. The CDR3 totals 15 residues. Germline loops: CDR1 MNHEY, CDR2 SVGEGT. CDR3 sequence: CASSYPPGVGNIQYF. The CDR3 DNA reads TGTGCCAGCAGTTACCCTCCGGGAGTTGGAAACATTCAGTACTTC.

This chain connects TRBV29-1 to TRBJ2-1; 7 nucleotides agree with TRBD2. CDR3 size: 14 residues. Germline loops: CDR1 SQVTM, CDR2 ANQGSEA. Unmatched junction bases numbered 7, after V lost 7 bases and J lost 1 base. This CDR3 reads CSEHGRTSYNEQFF. The CDR3 coding sequence is TGCAGCGAACACGGGAGGACATCCTACAATGAGCAGTTCTTC.

This chain joins TRBV29-1 and TRBJ1-5, with D possibly matching TRBD1 (5 bases). Germline V gene lookup returns CDR1 SQVTM and CDR2 ANQGSEA. The CDR3 has 12 residues. V was trimmed by 4 bases and J by 4 bases, leaving 8 bases between them. The DNA for the CDR3 is TGCAGCGTTGGTCAGGGTAATCAGCCCCAGCATTTT. This translates into CSVGQGNQPQHF. The full variable domain, with the rest looked up from reference TRBV29-1 and TRBJ1-5, is SAVISQKPSRDICQRGTSLTIQCQVDSQVTMMFWYRQQPGQSLTLIATANQGSEATYESGFVIDKFPISRPNLTFSTLTVSNMSPEDSSIYLCSVGQGNQPQHFGDGTRLSIL.

V usage is TRBV19 and J usage is TRBJ2-7; D may be TRBD2 (6 bases). CDR3 length equals 11 residues. CDR1 and CDR2 from the germline V gene are LNHDA and SQIVND (reference sequence). Trimming took off 6 bases at V and 7 bases at J, with 10 bases between the two ends. The CDR3 DNA sequence: TGTGCCAGTAGCGCGGGGCGGGAGCAGTACTTC. Its protein is CASSAGREQYF.

The genes are TRBV27 and TRBJ1-2, with no clear D. The V gene's germline CDR1 is MNHEY and CDR2 SMNVEV (reference sequence). The V gene lost 6 bases and the J gene lost 2 bases, with 10 bases spanning the gap. The CDR3 extends over 13 amino acids. Here the CDR3 reads CASRLGSNYGYTF. The CDR3 DNA is TGTGCCAGCAGGCTTGGATCCAACTATGGCTACACCTTC.

This clone was recorded only once. This chain links TRBV7-8 with TRBJ2-5; 9 positions match TRBD1. Germline lookup yields CDR1 SGHVS and CDR2 FQNEAQ. J lost 2 bases, V lost 2 bases, and 6 bases had no gene match. This CDR3 has 16 residues. CDR3 nucleotides: TGTGCCAGCAGCTTAATGGGACAGGGAAGACAAGAGACCCAGTACTTC. It yields the protein CASSLMGQGRQETQYF.